The 24 T cell receptor beta chains in this list originate from one sample, sequenced in a study of T cell responses to AZD1222 COVID-19 vaccine. The protocol was immunoSEQ multiplex PCR, while the TCRdb copy is restricted to in-frame clones and leaves out a portion. Found here are approximately 140,000 clones, 85% to 95% of them singletons; the top ten hold approximately 2.9%. The sequencing here drew on peripheral blood, taken on day 0 of MenACWY control vaccination. Every receptor here comes from an adult in good health.

The chain combines TRBV11-2 with TRBJ2-1, with no clear D. Germline V gene lookup returns CDR1 SGHAT and CDR2 FQNNGV. V was cut by 7 bases and J by 9 bases, with 10 bases left in between. The CDR3 covers 11 residues. The DNA of the CDR3 is TGTGCCAGCAACCTTCTTGGTGAGCAGTTCTTC. This gives the protein CASNLLGEQFF.

V usage is TRBV28 and J usage is TRBJ2-2, with a possible D match to TRBD1 (6 bases). V was clipped by 6 bases and J by 1 base, with 18 bases between them. The CDR3 runs to 17 residues. Germline V gene sequence: CDR1 MDHEN, CDR2 SYDVKM. The DNA for the CDR3 is TGTGCCAGCAGCCAGGCCTGGGGACACTTGAACACCGGGGAGCTGTTTTTT. Translation: CASSQAWGHLNTGELFF.

This clone is a singleton in its sample. The chain recombines TRBV6-2 or TRBV6-3 with TRBJ1-5; TRBD1 aligns across 11 bases. The CDR3 has 19 residues. The junction had 9 bases not matched to a gene; V was cut back by 2 bases and J by 0 bases. Germline V CDR1 and CDR2: MNHEY, SVGEGT. CDR3 DNA sequence: TGTGCCAGCAGTTACCACCCCGGGACAGGGGGTCGTAGCAATCAGCCCCAGCATTTT. Amino acid sequence: CASSYHPGTGGRSNQPQHF.

This rearrangement joins TRBV7-8 to TRBJ2-2, with TRBD2 identical over 16 bases. This CDR3 region has 19 residues. The germline V gene encodes CDR1 SGHVS and CDR2 FQNEAQ. Trimming removed 6 bases from V and 4 bases from J; junction bases left unmatched: 11. The CDR3 region is CASRGAGLAGGPRTGELFF. For the CDR3, the DNA is TGTGCCAGCAGAGGAGCGGGACTAGCGGGAGGGCCGCGCACCGGGGAGCTGTTTTTT.

In this sample, this clone turned up once. The J gene is TRBJ2-7, the V gene TRBV9; TRBD2 aligns across 14 bases. The CDR3 is 16 residues long. With V trimmed by 4 bases and J by 3 bases, 6 bases remained unmatched. Germline CDR1 reads SGDLS; CDR2 reads YYNGEE. The DNA of the CDR3 is TGTGCCAGCAGCACATCCGGGACTAGCGGGAGCTACGAGCAGTACTTC. It yields the protein CASSTSGTSGSYEQYF.

This sequence joins TRBV18 and TRBJ1-1, with D possibly being TRBD1 (6 bases). Per the germline V gene, CDR1 is KGHSH and CDR2 is LQKENI. V lost 3 bases, J lost 0 bases, and 14 bases lay in between. CDR3 length equals 16 residues. This CDR3 is CASSPRQATMNTEAFF. DNA of the CDR3: TGTGCCAGCTCACCGAGACAGGCAACCATGAACACTGAAGCTTTCTTT.

The V gene is TRBV7-8, the J gene TRBJ2-7; D remains ambiguous. Germline V gene sequence: CDR1 SGHVS, CDR2 FQNEAQ. V was trimmed by 1 base and J by 3 bases, leaving 10 bases between them. CDR3 length equals 14 residues. CDR3 DNA sequence: TGTGCCAGCAGCTTAGAGGTGGGGTACTACGAGCAGTACTTC. It encodes CASSLEVGYYEQYF.

CDR3 protein: CASSQTGLAEAFF. CDR3 bases: TGTGCCAGCAGCCAGACAGGGTTGGCTGAAGCTTTCTTT. This chain joins TRBV7-2 and TRBJ1-1; 7 bases line up with TRBD1. V dropped 5 bases and J dropped 6; count of bases not matched to a gene: 6. CDR3 length equals 13 residues. Per the germline V gene, CDR1 is SGHTA and CDR2 is FQGNSA.

The chain has TRBV24-1 and TRBJ2-2; TRBD1 aligns across 10 bases. Per the germline V gene, CDR1 is KGHDR and CDR2 is SFDVKD. This CDR3 contains 19 residues. Trimming at V came to 3 bases and at J to 0 bases, leaving 9 bases not matched to a gene. CDR3 amino acids: CATSDPPGQGFANTGELFF. The CDR3 DNA reads TGTGCCACCAGTGATCCCCCGGGACAGGGGTTCGCGAACACCGGGGAGCTGTTTTTT.

J is TRBJ1-1 and V is TRBV28; TRBD1 agrees at 7 bases. This CDR3 region has 18 residues. V lost 1 base and J lost 2; bases outside the gene matches: 13. Germline V gives CDR1 MDHEN, CDR2 SYDVKM. The CDR3 DNA sequence: TGTGCCAGCAGTTTATACGGTGAGTGGACAGGATTAAACACTGAAGCTTTCTTT. This sequence encodes CASSLYGEWTGLNTEAFF.

CDR3 residues: CSARDEEQYF. CDR3 DNA sequence: TGCAGTGCCCGGGACGAGGAGCAGTACTTC. The V gene is TRBV20-1, the J gene TRBJ2-7; D tentatively reads TRBD1 or TRBD2 (5 bases each). The V and J ends lost 6 bases and 7 bases respectively, with 10 bases between them. This CDR3 spans 10 amino acids. Looked up from germline, CDR1 is DFQATT and CDR2 is SNEGSKA (reference sequence).

The chain is built from TRBV7-2 and TRBJ2-7; 7 positions agree with TRBD1. This CDR3 is built from 14 residues. The V gene's germline CDR1 is SGHTA and CDR2 FQGNSA. J was trimmed by 6 bases and V by 5 bases; bases with no gene match: 10. CDR3 sequence: CASSRGTASLEQYF. The DNA of the CDR3 is TGTGCCAGCAGCAGAGGGACAGCTTCTCTCGAGCAGTACTTC.

This chain joins TRBV28 and TRBJ2-5, with 9 bases lining up with TRBD2. The CDR3 consists of 14 residues. The V gene's germline CDR1 is MDHEN and CDR2 SYDVKM. V shed 6 bases and J 5 bases; nucleotides not matched to a gene: 7. CDR3 region: CASSHRAGGETQYF. CDR3 nucleotide sequence: TGTGCCAGCAGCCACCGGGCGGGAGGGGAGACCCAGTACTTC.

CDR3 protein: CAIKTSGGSNSPLHF. The CDR3 DNA reads TGTGCCATCAAAACATCGGGAGGATCGAATTCACCCCTCCACTTT. The V call is TRBV10-3, the J call TRBJ1-6; no firm D call. CDR1 is ENHRY and CDR2 is SYGVKD in the germline V gene. V was pared by 7 bases and J by 7 bases, with 17 bases between. The CDR3 runs to 15 residues.

This chain connects TRBV6-5 to TRBJ1-1; the D gene is possibly TRBD1 (6 bases). Germline values: CDR1 MNHEY, CDR2 SVGAGI. V was trimmed by 6 bases and J by 4 bases, leaving 15 bases between them. The CDR3 contains 14 residues. This CDR3 reads CASRPGQYPTEAFF. CDR3 bases: TGTGCCAGCAGGCCCGGACAGTATCCCACTGAAGCTTTCTTT.

V and J are TRBV10-2 and TRBJ2-7, with a weak D call TRBD1 (5 bases). The V end lost 5 bases, the J end lost 3 bases, and 11 bases lay between the germline ends. The germline CDR1 and CDR2 sequences are WSHSY and SAAADI. This CDR3 has 13 amino acids. Here the CDR3 DNA reads TGCGCCAGCAGTAAGATGCAGGGCTACGAGCAGTACTTC. Its protein is CASSKMQGYEQYF.

The chain carries TRBV6-5 and TRBJ2-7; TRBD1 aligns across 10 bases. Germline V gene sequence: CDR1 MNHEY, CDR2 SVGAGI. Losses at the gene ends were 6 bases for V and 2 bases for J; bases not matched to a gene: 4. CDR3 length: 14 amino acids. In DNA form, the CDR3 reads TGTGCCAGCAGGAGGGACAGGGGACCCTACGAGCAGTACTTC. Its protein is CASRRDRGPYEQYF.

The genes are TRBV9 and TRBJ1-6; a possible D gene is TRBD1 (6 bases). Per the germline V gene, CDR1 is SGDLS and CDR2 is YYNGEE. This CDR3 spans 13 amino acids. V dropped 3 bases and J dropped 10 bases, with 11 bases sitting between them. The CDR3 coding sequence is TGTGCCAGCAGCGCCTACAGGGAGTCACCCCTCCACTTT. Protein sequence: CASSAYRESPLHF.

The gene calls are TRBV24-1 and TRBJ2-2; D is undetermined. Trimming took 4 bases from V and 5 from J, leaving 7 bases between them. This CDR3 has 13 amino acids. Per germline, CDR1 KGHDR and CDR2 SFDVKD. CDR3 nucleotide sequence: TGTGCCACCAGTGAAACAAATACCGGGGAGCTGTTTTTT. Encoded protein: CATSETNTGELFF.

The rearrangement joins TRBV30 to TRBJ2-1; D may match TRBD1 or TRBD2 (5 bases each). CDR1 GTSNPN and CDR2 SVGIG come from the germline V gene (reference sequence). The germline V and J ends were trimmed by 0 bases and 0 bases, with 6 bases remaining between them. The CDR3 is made up of 14 amino acids. CDR3 region: CAWSVGGSYNEQFF. CDR3 sequence (DNA): TGTGCCTGGAGTGTTGGGGGCTCCTACAATGAGCAGTTCTTC.

The rearrangement links TRBV2 to TRBJ2-3; 8 bases agree with TRBD1. V dropped 6 bases and J dropped 4; count of bases not matched to a gene: 6. The germline V gene has CDR1 SNHLY and CDR2 FYNNEI. The CDR3 spans 14 residues. CDR3 coding DNA: TGTGCCAGCAGCCCCCGGACAGGGTCAGATACGCAGTATTTT. Protein sequence: CASSPRTGSDTQYF.

Concerning this clone itself: Other DNA variants within this sample encode the same CDR3. V gene TRBV18 combines with J gene TRBJ2-5, with D unclear. Germline-derived CDR1 and CDR2 are KGHSH and LQKENI. This CDR3 is 11 amino acids long. Trimming removed 1 base from V and 4 bases from J, with 1 base in between. The CDR3 is CASSPRETQYF. The CDR3 nucleotides read TGTGCCAGCTCACCACGAGAGACCCAGTACTTC.

This chain links TRBV5-1 with TRBJ2-7; 8 bases fit TRBD2. V lost 4 bases, J lost 1 base, and 13 bases stayed unmatched. The CDR3 covers 17 residues. The germline V gene has CDR1 SGHRS and CDR2 YFSETQ. The DNA of the CDR3 is TGCGCCAGCAGCGGGAACTTACTAGCGGTTAGTTCCTACGAGCAGTACTTC. It encodes CASSGNLLAVSSYEQYF. Drawing the rest from reference TRBV5-1 and TRBJ2-7, the complete variable domain is KAGVTQTPRYLIKTRGQQVTLSCSPISGHRSVSWYQQTPGQGLQFLFEYFSETQRNKGNFPGRFSGRQFSNSRSEMNVSTLELGDSALYLCASSGNLLAVSSYEQYFGPGTRLTVT.

CDR3 protein: CASIRVTTHLRSGNTIYF. CDR3 DNA sequence: TGTGCCAGCATCAGAGTTACGACACACCTTCGCTCTGGAAACACCATATATTTT. This chain connects TRBV2 to TRBJ1-3; D not resolved. V was clipped by 7 bases and J by 0 bases, with 22 bases between them. Germline CDR1 reads SNHLY; CDR2 reads FYNNEI. The CDR3 covers 18 residues.